This T cell receptor beta chain derives from a study of CD8 T cells in ankylosing spondylitis. General study points: Clones tied to disease were said to be significantly enriched in matched ankylosing spondylitis synovial fluid. Ankylosing spondylitis blood appeared to carry a characteristic TCR beta motif of roughly 8 highly homologous variants.

Concerning this clonotype itself: What it binds is not known.

This CDR3 spans 18 amino acids. Germline CDR1 is SGHTA and CDR2 is FQGNSA. Trimming at V came to 0 bases and at J to 0 bases, leaving 5 bases not matched to a gene. Library preparation for TCR beta used quantitative 5'-RACE with molecular barcodes. TCRdb independently ran MiXCR on the 5' RACE reads; one entry per CDR3 protein. The sample holds around 130,000 distinct CDR3 sequences; roughly 17% are singletons and the top ten take roughly 30%. The source material was blood, either unsorted or a sorted T cell fraction (not recorded which). The source is a male donor with ankylosing spondylitis. This chain links TRBV7-2 with TRBJ2-1, with 10 bases matching TRBD2. The CDR3, as DNA: TGTGCCAGCAGCTTAGCCCTGGGACTAGCGAGCTCCTACAATGAGCAGTTCTTC. Amino acid sequence: CASSLALGLASSYNEQFF.